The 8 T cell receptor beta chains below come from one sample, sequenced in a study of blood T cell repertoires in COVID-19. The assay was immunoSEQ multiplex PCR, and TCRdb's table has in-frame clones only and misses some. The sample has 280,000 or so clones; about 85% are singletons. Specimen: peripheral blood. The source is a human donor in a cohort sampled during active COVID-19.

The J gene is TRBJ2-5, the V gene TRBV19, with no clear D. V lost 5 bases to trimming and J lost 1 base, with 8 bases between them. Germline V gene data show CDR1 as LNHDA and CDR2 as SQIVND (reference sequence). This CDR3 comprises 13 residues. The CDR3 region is CASSWAPQETQYF. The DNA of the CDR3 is TGTGCCAGTAGTTGGGCACCCCAAGAGACCCAGTACTTC.

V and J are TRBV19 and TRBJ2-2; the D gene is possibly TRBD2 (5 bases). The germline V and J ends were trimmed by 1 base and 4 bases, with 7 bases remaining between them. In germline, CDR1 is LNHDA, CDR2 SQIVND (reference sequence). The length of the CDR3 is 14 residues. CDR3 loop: CASSIAAGTGELFF. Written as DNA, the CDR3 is TGTGCCAGTAGTATAGCGGCGGGCACCGGGGAGCTGTTTTTT.

In nucleotides, the CDR3 is TGCGCCAGCAGCCAGCAGAGGGGGCCCGAGACCCAGTACTTC. Protein product: CASSQQRGPETQYF. This sequence joins TRBV4-3 and TRBJ2-5; 7 bases match TRBD1. CDR1 is LGHNA and CDR2 is YSLEER in the germline V gene. This CDR3 region has 14 residues. V shed 3 bases, J shed 5 bases, and the junction held 6 bases outside the gene matches.

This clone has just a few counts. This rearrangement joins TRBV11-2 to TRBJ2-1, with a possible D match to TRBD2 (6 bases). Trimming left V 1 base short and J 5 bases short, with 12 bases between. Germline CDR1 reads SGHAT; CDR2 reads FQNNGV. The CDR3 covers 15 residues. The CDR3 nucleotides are TGTGCCAGCAGCTTAGGAATAGCGGCTGACAATGAGCAGTTCTTC. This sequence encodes CASSLGIAADNEQFF.

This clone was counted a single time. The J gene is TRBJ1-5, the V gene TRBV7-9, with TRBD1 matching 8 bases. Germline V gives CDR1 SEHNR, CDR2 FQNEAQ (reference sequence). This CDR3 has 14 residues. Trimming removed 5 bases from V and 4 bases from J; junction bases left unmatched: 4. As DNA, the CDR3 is TGTGCCAGCAGCCTAGGACAGGGTAATCAGCCCCAGCATTTT. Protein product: CASSLGQGNQPQHF. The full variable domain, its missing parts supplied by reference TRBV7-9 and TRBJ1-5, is DTGVSQNPRHKITKRGQNVTFRCDPISEHNRLYWYRQTLGQGPEFLTYFQNEAQLEKSRLLSDRFSAERPKGSFSTLEIQRTEQGDSAMYLCASSLGQGNQPQHFGDGTRLSIL.

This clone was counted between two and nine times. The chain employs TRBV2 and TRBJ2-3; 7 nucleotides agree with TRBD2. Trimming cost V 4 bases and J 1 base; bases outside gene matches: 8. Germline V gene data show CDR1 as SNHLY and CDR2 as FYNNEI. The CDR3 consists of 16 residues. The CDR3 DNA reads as TGTGCCAGCAGTGCGCGGGCGGGAGTAGGCACAGATACGCAGTATTTT. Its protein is CASSARAGVGTDTQYF. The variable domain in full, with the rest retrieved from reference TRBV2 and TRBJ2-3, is EPEVTQTPSHQVTQMGQEVILRCVPISNHLYFYWYRQILGQKVEFLVSFYNNEISEKSEIFDDQFSVERPDGSNFTLKIRSTKLEDSAMYFCASSARAGVGTDTQYFGPGTRLTVL.

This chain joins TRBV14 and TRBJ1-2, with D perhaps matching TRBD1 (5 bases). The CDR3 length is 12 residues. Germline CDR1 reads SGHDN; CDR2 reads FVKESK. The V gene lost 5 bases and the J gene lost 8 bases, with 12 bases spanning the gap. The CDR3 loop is CASSSQGFGYTF. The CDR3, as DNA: TGTGCCAGCAGCTCCCAGGGATTCGGCTACACCTTC.

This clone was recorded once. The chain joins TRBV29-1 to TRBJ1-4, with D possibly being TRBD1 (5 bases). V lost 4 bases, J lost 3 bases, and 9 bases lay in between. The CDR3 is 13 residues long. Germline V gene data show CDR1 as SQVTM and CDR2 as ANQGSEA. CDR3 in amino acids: CSVGGSANEKLFF. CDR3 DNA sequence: TGCAGCGTTGGGGGCTCAGCTAATGAAAAACTGTTTTTT.